The 10 T cell receptor beta chains listed next were all sequenced from one sample in a study of blood T cell repertoires in COVID-19. Profiling relied on immunoSEQ multiplex PCR, and the TCRdb table lists in-frame clones only, not all of them. The sample consists of 200,000 to 300,000 clones, 75% to 85% of them appearing once. The sample taken for sequencing was peripheral blood. These receptors all come from a human donor in a cohort sampled during active COVID-19.

The chain uses TRBV27 and TRBJ2-5; TRBD1 aligns across 11 bases. The germline gives CDR1 MNHEY, CDR2 SMNVEV (reference sequence). The CDR3 loop spans 15 amino acids. With 4 bases clipped from V and 3 bases from J, the junction kept 4 bases outside the gene matches. The CDR3, as DNA: TGTGCCAGCAGTTCCGGGGGACAGGGGGAAGAGACCCAGTACTTC. Translated: CASSSGGQGEETQYF.

V gene TRBV7-9 combines with J gene TRBJ1-5; 7 nucleotides match TRBD1. The CDR3 spans 14 residues. Per the germline V gene, CDR1 is SEHNR and CDR2 is FQNEAQ (reference sequence). V dropped 5 bases and J dropped 7; count of bases not matched to a gene: 8. The CDR3 DNA reads TGTGCCAGCAGCGAAGACAGGGCTGGGCAGCCCCAGCATTTT. Protein sequence: CASSEDRAGQPQHF.

V gene TRBV10-2 combines with J gene TRBJ2-7; TRBD1 aligns across 8 bases. The CDR3 contains 14 residues. The V gene end was trimmed by 7 bases and the J gene end by 2 bases; junction bases not matched to a gene: 7. CDR1 is WSHSY and CDR2 is SAAADI in the germline V gene. CDR3 sequence reads: CASNAGTGAYEQYF. The CDR3 nucleotides are TGCGCCAGCAATGCCGGGACAGGAGCCTACGAGCAGTACTTC.

The rearrangement links TRBV28 to TRBJ2-5; 12 nucleotides agree with TRBD2. CDR1 and CDR2 (germline): MDHEN, SYDVKM. The CDR3 totals 16 residues. V trimming: 3 bases; J trimming: 5 bases; junction bases outside the gene matches: 7. The CDR3 region is CASSLAGLAGAETQYF. CDR3 bases: TGTGCCAGCAGTTTGGCGGGACTAGCGGGCGCGGAGACCCAGTACTTC.

The V gene is TRBV19, the J gene TRBJ1-5; 8 nucleotides align to TRBD1. CDR1 LNHDA and CDR2 SQIVND come from the germline V gene (reference sequence). The J segment lost 4 bases and the V segment lost 5 bases, leaving 7 bases of the junction unmatched. The CDR3 extends over 15 amino acids. The CDR3 protein is CASSRTGTGNQPQHF. The CDR3 nucleotides are TGTGCCAGTAGTCGGACAGGGACGGGGAATCAGCCCCAGCATTTT.

The chain uses TRBV29-1 and TRBJ2-1, with 8 positions matching TRBD2. Germline V CDR1 and CDR2: SQVTM, ANQGSEA. The V gene end was trimmed by 2 bases and the J gene end by 8 bases; junction bases not matched to a gene: 8. The CDR3 is 14 amino acids. The CDR3 DNA is TGCAGCGTTGAAATCACTAGCGGTAGGGATGAGCAGTTCTTC. Translated: CSVEITSGRDEQFF.

The chain is built from TRBV6-5 and TRBJ2-1; a weak D match, TRBD2 (6 bases). V was pared by 6 bases and J by 0 bases, with 12 bases between. Germline V gives CDR1 MNHEY, CDR2 SVGAGI. The CDR3 runs 15 residues. CDR3: CASRSGTSSYNEQFF. The CDR3 DNA follows: TGTGCCAGCAGATCCGGGACTTCCTCCTACAATGAGCAGTTCTTC.

This clone appeared a few times. A junction boundary mismatches the germline segment, possibly from a read error. The chain carries TRBV4-1 and TRBJ2-2, with 8 bases lining up with TRBD2. Germline loops: CDR1 MGHRA, CDR2 YSYEKL. The CDR3 covers 15 residues. The CDR3 protein is CASNQLAGLTGELFF. The CDR3 coding sequence is TGCGCCAGCAACCAATTAGCGGGACTTACCGGGGAGCTGTTTTTT.

This clone was seen more than once but under ten times. Other DNA variants within this sample encode the same CDR3. V usage is TRBV5-1 and J usage is TRBJ2-7, with 10 bases aligning to TRBD1. The germline gives CDR1 SGHRS, CDR2 YFSETQ. This CDR3 comprises 14 residues. V lost 3 bases to trimming and J lost 2 bases; unmatched junction nucleotides: 2. The CDR3 here is CASSSGQGAYEQYF. The CDR3, as DNA: TGCGCCAGCAGCTCAGGACAGGGGGCCTACGAGCAGTACTTC.

The genes are TRBV18 and TRBJ2-1; 7 nucleotides line up with TRBD1. The CDR3 has 15 residues. V shed 4 bases and J 6 bases; nucleotides not matched to a gene: 9. Germline V lookup: CDR1 KGHSH, CDR2 LQKENI. CDR3 in amino acids: CASSLEPGQLNEQFF. CDR3 DNA sequence: TGTGCCAGCTCACTAGAACCGGGACAGCTCAATGAGCAGTTCTTC.